A selection of T cell receptor beta chains follows, all from one sample in a study of Ad26.COV2.S vaccination and SARS-CoV-2 variants. The assay was immunoSEQ multiplex PCR, and TCRdb's table has in-frame clones only and misses some. The sample shows around 380,000 clones, roughly nine tenths of them seen only once. Sequencing was performed on peripheral blood, taken in a trial of Ad26.COV2.S vaccine versus placebo. These receptors were taken from a person between 18 and 60 years old who received the Ad26.COV2.S COVID-19 vaccine or a placebo. Both conserved end residues are trimmed from each CDR3.

TRBV5-4	TRBJ2-3	ASSLGLAGEIDTQY
TRBV7-6	TRBJ2-1	ASSLGTGSSYNEQF
TRBV7-2	TRBJ2-1	ASSLGRGVVNEQF
TRBV5-4	TRBJ2-7	ASSWTGTGDEQY
TRBV10-2	TRBJ2-2	ASSETGGPGTGELF
TRBV5-1	TRBJ2-2	ASSLGGSNGELF
TRBV29-1	TRBJ2-7	SVEDIEQY
TRBV20-1	TRBJ2-3	SATEVAGDWLAQY
TRBV10-3	TRBJ1-5	AISGEGVGQPQH
TRBV15	TRBJ1-2	ATSREGHGYT
TRBV25-1	TRBJ1-6	ASSEYQGPYYNSPLH
TRBV19	TRBJ1-4	ASTSGQGREKLF
TRBV5-4	TRBJ2-7	ASSPRKGVPYEQY
TRBV5-8	TRBJ2-3	ASSLADYPQY
TRBV7-2	TRBJ2-1	ASSLSRGSYNEQF
TRBV11-3	TRBJ2-3	ASSLRGVSDTQY
TRBV5-1	TRBJ2-1	ASSRQDDEQF
TRBV2	TRBJ2-7	ASSRTGNSYEQY
TRBV2	TRBJ1-1	ASTDLPRGQEGTEAF
TRBV5-8	TRBJ2-1	ASSSKGQGFNEQF
TRBV20-1	TRBJ2-7	SAERGREQY
TRBV2	TRBJ1-2	ASSVEVPYGYT
TRBV7-2	TRBJ1-2	ASSLGGINTGYT